Shown below are 15 T cell receptor beta chains from a single sample sequenced in a study of identifying expanded T cells in peripheral blood. The assay was immunoSEQ multiplex PCR, and TCRdb's table has in-frame clones only and misses some. The sample holds 91,000 or so clones, roughly 90% seen once. The sample consisted of blood. The receptors shown here come from a person aged 18 to 75 in good health.

The chain joins TRBV19 to TRBJ2-5, with 7 bases identical to TRBD1. V lost 8 bases and J lost 1; bases outside the gene matches: 4. The CDR3 is made up of 13 amino acids. CDR1 and CDR2 (germline): LNHDA, SQIVND (reference sequence). The CDR3 coding sequence is TGTGCCAGTGGTGGGACAGCCCAAGAGACCCAGTACTTC. It specifies CASGGTAQETQYF.

V usage is TRBV6-1 and J usage is TRBJ2-1; TRBD2 agrees at 11 bases. This CDR3 contains 15 residues. Germline CDR1 and CDR2: MNHNS and SASEGT. V dropped 3 bases and J dropped 6; count of bases not matched to a gene: 4. CDR3 in amino acids: CASSDSLAGANEQFF. The CDR3 nucleotides are TGTGCCAGCAGTGACTCACTAGCGGGAGCCAATGAGCAGTTCTTC.

This clone is deemed medium-sized (0.01 to 0.1%). V and J are TRBV6-4 and TRBJ2-3; 11 bases map to TRBD2. This CDR3 is built from 16 residues. The junction had 4 bases not matched to a gene; V was cut back by 3 bases and J by 2 bases. CDR1 is MRHNA and CDR2 is SNTAGT in the germline V gene. The CDR3 region has the DNA TGTGCCAGCAGTGAGGGTAGCGGGGGGGCCACAGATACGCAGTATTTT. Its protein product is CASSEGSGGATDTQYF.

The chain employs TRBV27 and TRBJ2-1, with D possibly matching TRBD2 (5 bases). V was clipped by 3 bases and J by 3 bases, with 15 bases between them. CDR3 length equals 16 residues. CDR1 and CDR2 from the germline V gene are MNHEY and SMNVEV (reference sequence). Here the CDR3 DNA reads TGTGCCAGCAGTTTGAGGGCTAGACTTGACTACAATGAGCAGTTCTTC. This translates into CASSLRARLDYNEQFF.

This clone was picked up one time. This chain uses TRBV7-2 with TRBJ1-6, with TRBD1 identical over 11 bases. Per the germline V gene, CDR1 is SGHTA and CDR2 is FQGNSA. V lost 6 bases, J lost 7 bases, and 2 bases stayed unmatched. The length of the CDR3 is 14 residues. CDR3 region: CASSRDRGNSPLHF. For the CDR3, the DNA is TGTGCCAGCAGTAGGGACAGGGGGAATTCACCCCTCCACTTT.

V gene TRBV30 combines with J gene TRBJ2-7; 9 nucleotides align to TRBD1. The J segment lost 5 bases and the V segment lost 0 bases, leaving 5 bases of the junction unmatched. This CDR3 contains 14 residues. The germline V gene encodes CDR1 GTSNPN and CDR2 SVGIG (reference sequence). The CDR3 is CAWSVGTGLHEQYF. The CDR3 DNA sequence: TGTGCCTGGAGTGTAGGGACAGGGCTCCACGAGCAGTACTTC.

The chain employs TRBV7-8 and TRBJ2-1; D possibly corresponds to TRBD1 (7 bases). This CDR3 region has 15 residues. Trimming pared 4 bases from V and 7 bases from J, leaving 17 bases between. From germline, CDR1 is SGHVS and CDR2 FQNEAQ. The CDR3 loop reads CASSWDSIAGNEQFF. CDR3 DNA: TGTGCCAGCAGCTGGGACAGTATCGCGGGGAATGAGCAGTTCTTC.

J is TRBJ1-2 and V is TRBV11-2; the match to TRBD1 covers 8 bases. The germline V gene encodes CDR1 SGHAT and CDR2 FQNNGV. CDR3 length: 16 residues. V lost 1 base and J lost 8; bases outside the gene matches: 12. DNA for the CDR3: TGTGCCAGCAGCTTAGTGGGCCGGACAGGGTTTTCGGGCTACACCTTC. The encoded protein is CASSLVGRTGFSGYTF.

The chain employs TRBV2 and TRBJ2-3, with 10 bases identical to TRBD2. This CDR3 is 16 amino acids long. Losses at the gene ends were 8 bases for V and 3 bases for J; bases not matched to a gene: 11. Germline lookup yields CDR1 SNHLY and CDR2 FYNNEI. As DNA, the CDR3 is TGTGCCAGCCAGCGGGAGGGTTCCGGGGCGACAGATACGCAGTATTTT. Its translation is CASQREGSGATDTQYF.

This chain joins TRBV6-5 and TRBJ1-4; TRBD1 aligns across 9 bases. This CDR3 is built from 16 residues. Per germline, CDR1 MNHEY and CDR2 SVGAGI. V gave up 4 bases and J gave up 3 bases; unmatched junction bases: 6. The CDR3 region has the DNA TGTGCCAGCAGTTCCCGGGACAGGGTAGCTAATGAAAAACTGTTTTTT. Translating gives CASSSRDRVANEKLFF.

The V and J genes are TRBV6-4 and TRBJ2-1, with 8 bases matching TRBD2. This CDR3 contains 15 residues. Losses at the gene ends were 0 bases for V and 7 bases for J; bases not matched to a gene: 5. Germline lookup yields CDR1 MRHNA and CDR2 SNTAGT. CDR3 DNA: TGTGCCAGCAGTGACTCGGCGGGGGGCTGGAATGAGCAGTTCTTC. Amino acids: CASSDSAGGWNEQFF.

The V call is TRBV6-1, the J call TRBJ2-7; TRBD1 agrees at 9 bases. Per the germline V gene, CDR1 is MNHNS and CDR2 is SASEGT. V lost 2 bases and J lost 1; bases outside the gene matches: 3. The CDR3 length is 15 residues. The CDR3 sequence: CASSEHGQGSYEQYF. As DNA, the CDR3 is TGTGCCAGCAGTGAACACGGACAGGGGTCCTACGAGCAGTACTTC.

The genes are TRBV30 and TRBJ1-2; no reliable D call. From germline, CDR1 is GTSNPN and CDR2 SVGIG (reference sequence). The V and J ends lost 3 bases and 8 bases respectively, with 16 bases between them. The CDR3 is made up of 13 amino acids. DNA of the CDR3: TGTGCCTGGAGCCCGGTGGGCGCGGGCGGCTACACCTTC. It is translated as CAWSPVGAGGYTF.

V gene TRBV6-4 combines with J gene TRBJ2-1; 8 bases are shared with TRBD2. Germline V lookup: CDR1 MRHNA, CDR2 SNTAGT. The CDR3 loop spans 17 amino acids. With 6 bases clipped from V and 0 bases from J, the junction kept 10 bases outside the gene matches. CDR3 bases: TGTGCCAGCAGCAACGACGGGAGGGGGAGCTCCTACAATGAGCAGTTCTTC. Protein product: CASSNDGRGSSYNEQFF.

CDR3 in amino acids: CASSLAGTGYNSPLHF. CDR3 DNA sequence: TGCGCCAGCAGCTTGGCCGGGACAGGGTATAATTCACCCCTCCACTTT. The V and J genes are TRBV5-1 and TRBJ1-6, with 9 positions matching TRBD1. The germline V gene has CDR1 SGHRS and CDR2 YFSETQ. The trim removed 0 bases at V and 4 bases at J, leaving 2 bases unmatched. The CDR3 loop spans 16 amino acids.